Below are 8 T cell receptor beta chains sequenced from a single sample in a study of blood T cell repertoires in COVID-19. This table comes from immunoSEQ multiplex PCR, and its TCRdb copy is limited to in-frame clones, with some not included. The table has just over 300,000 clones, more than 75% seen once; the top ten hold roughly 4.5%. Sequenced input: PBMCs or T cells enriched from blood (not recorded which). The receptor source for this set is a man younger than 40 who had recovered from COVID-19.

This clone was found once. This sequence joins TRBV4-2 and TRBJ2-5; 8 nucleotides agree with TRBD1. The CDR3 totals 15 residues. Trimming removed 2 bases from V and 3 bases from J; junction bases left unmatched: 5. The germline V gene has CDR1 LGHNA and CDR2 YNFKEQ. The CDR3 protein is CASSQPGTGKETQYF. The DNA for the CDR3 is TGTGCCAGCAGCCAACCCGGGACAGGCAAAGAGACCCAGTACTTC.

The V call is TRBV6-4, the J call TRBJ2-1, with 11 positions matching TRBD2. V lost 2 bases to trimming and J lost 0 bases; unmatched junction nucleotides: 6. CDR1 MRHNA and CDR2 SNTAGT come from the germline V gene. The CDR3 consists of 18 residues. CDR3 coding DNA: TGTGCCAGCAGTGACAAGACTAGCGGGGCCAGCTCCTACAATGAGCAGTTCTTC. Protein sequence: CASSDKTSGASSYNEQFF.

The chain combines TRBV7-8 with TRBJ2-3, with TRBD1 matching 8 bases. Germline assignment: CDR1 SGHVS and CDR2 FQNEAQ. The CDR3 contains 14 residues. V shed 8 bases, J shed 4 bases, and the junction held 8 bases outside the gene matches. CDR3 region: CASYGQGYADTQYF. CDR3 nucleotides: TGTGCCAGCTATGGACAGGGTTACGCAGATACGCAGTATTTT.

The chain is built from TRBV6-1 and TRBJ1-2; weak D call: TRBD1 (6 bases). Trimming cost V 1 base and J 5 bases, with 17 bases left between them. CDR1 and CDR2 from the germline V gene are MNHNS and SASEGT. The CDR3 has 16 amino acids. The DNA for the CDR3 is TGTGCCAGCAGTGAAGGGGGGCGCGTTTTTCAGTATGGCTACACCTTC. It codes for CASSEGGRVFQYGYTF.

As concerns this clone: At the DNA level, this CDR3 is encoded by other sequences in the same sample as well. The chain recombines TRBV9 with TRBJ1-2; no firm D call. V was shortened by 0 bases and J by 2 bases, with 8 bases between the two germline ends. The CDR3 sequence is 14 residues long. Germline CDR1 reads SGDLS; CDR2 reads YYNGEE. The CDR3 loop is CASSVGSGNYGYTF. In nucleotides, the CDR3 is TGTGCCAGCAGCGTAGGGTCCGGGAACTATGGCTACACCTTC. The whole variable domain, remainder taken from reference TRBV9 and TRBJ1-2, is DSGVTQTPKHLITATGQRVTLRCSPRSGDLSVYWYQQSLDQGLQFLIQYYNGEERAKGNILERFSAQQFPDLHSELNLSSLELGDSALYFCASSVGSGNYGYTFGSGTRLTVV.

This clone occurred a few times. This rearrangement joins TRBV5-1 to TRBJ1-6, with a possible D match to TRBD1 (5 bases). This CDR3 has 18 amino acids. Germline CDR1 SGHRS, CDR2 YFSETQ. Trimming left V 3 bases short and J 0 bases short, with 16 bases between. CDR3 coding DNA: TGCGCCAGCAGCTCACAGGAATTATCGATCTCCTATAATTCACCCCTCCACTTT. It codes for CASSSQELSISYNSPLHF.

The chain links TRBV6-5 to TRBJ2-3; TRBD2 agrees at 9 bases. The length of the CDR3 is 15 residues. Germline V gives CDR1 MNHEY, CDR2 SVGAGI. Trimming took 4 bases from V and 6 from J; bases not matched to a gene: 8. In DNA form, the CDR3 reads TGTGCCAGCAGTTGGAGTAGCGGGAGTGGGGATACGCAGTATTTT. Its protein is CASSWSSGSGDTQYF.

J is TRBJ1-1 and V is TRBV6-6; TRBD1 matches 8 bases. This CDR3 is 15 amino acids long. CDR1 and CDR2 (germline): MNHNY, SVGAGI (reference sequence). The ends lost 2 bases at V and 5 bases at J; junction bases unmatched: 7. Here the CDR3 DNA reads TGTGCCAGCAGTTACCTTACAGGGGGGGAAACTGAAGCTTTCTTT. As protein: CASSYLTGGETEAFF.